This is a list of T cell receptor beta chains from one sample in a study of T cell responses to AZD1222 COVID-19 vaccine. Only in-frame clones appear in the TCRdb table, and some are missing; sequencing was by immunoSEQ multiplex PCR. The data show some 120,000 clones, approximately 90% seen once. The specimen comprised peripheral blood, sampled on day 0 of AZD1222 vaccination. The source of these receptors is an adult in good health. Both conserved end residues are part of each CDR3. The order of the fields is clone size, CDR3 length, V gene, J gene, CDR3 protein. Some rows have no size entry. The others give once, few or many, or a class for an expanded clone.

clone_size: NA; cdr3_length: 13; v_call: TRBV5-8; j_call: TRBJ1-1; cdr3_aa: CASSGQRNTEAFF
clone_size: few; cdr3_length: 14; v_call: TRBV27; j_call: TRBJ1-6; cdr3_aa: CASSYGRGNSPLHF
clone_size: once; cdr3_length: 17; v_call: TRBV30; j_call: TRBJ2-2; cdr3_aa: CAGRGLAGDLFGGELFF
clone_size: NA; cdr3_length: 16; v_call: TRBV4-1; j_call: TRBJ2-5; cdr3_aa: CASSQDRALEKETQYF
clone_size: NA; cdr3_length: 13; v_call: TRBV19; j_call: TRBJ2-7; cdr3_aa: CASSDTSYDEQYF
clone_size: NA; cdr3_length: 13; v_call: TRBV3-1/TRBV3-2; j_call: TRBJ1-1; cdr3_aa: CASRSALGTEAFF
clone_size: NA; cdr3_length: 15; v_call: TRBV7-9; j_call: TRBJ1-6; cdr3_aa: CASSPALGQNSPLHF
clone_size: NA; cdr3_length: 12; v_call: TRBV28; j_call: TRBJ2-7; cdr3_aa: CASSWGTYEQYF
clone_size: few; cdr3_length: 14; v_call: TRBV5-6; j_call: TRBJ1-2; cdr3_aa: CASSLVQGNYGYTF
clone_size: once; cdr3_length: 13; v_call: TRBV27; j_call: TRBJ1-1; cdr3_aa: CASSSSMNTEAFF
clone_size: few; cdr3_length: 14; v_call: TRBV10-3; j_call: TRBJ1-3; cdr3_aa: CAISPISAGNTIYF
clone_size: NA; cdr3_length: 15; v_call: TRBV4-1; j_call: TRBJ1-1; cdr3_aa: CASSPPTGVNTEAFF
clone_size: NA; cdr3_length: 13; v_call: TRBV18; j_call: TRBJ2-7; cdr3_aa: CASSPKTSYEQYF
clone_size: NA; cdr3_length: 13; v_call: TRBV4-2; j_call: TRBJ1-6; cdr3_aa: CASGTGGNSPLHF
clone_size: NA; cdr3_length: 12; v_call: TRBV29-1; j_call: TRBJ2-5; cdr3_aa: CSVEETGDAQYF
clone_size: NA; cdr3_length: 17; v_call: TRBV7-9; j_call: TRBJ1-3; cdr3_aa: CASNDTGGAGAGNTIYF
clone_size: NA; cdr3_length: 15; v_call: TRBV9; j_call: TRBJ2-4; cdr3_aa: CASSARSGGRDIQYF
clone_size: NA; cdr3_length: 14; v_call: TRBV6-1; j_call: TRBJ1-5; cdr3_aa: CASSEQGGNQPQHF
clone_size: NA; cdr3_length: 16; v_call: TRBV5-1; j_call: TRBJ2-7; cdr3_aa: CASSSGQGITSYEQYF
clone_size: NA; cdr3_length: 15; v_call: TRBV3-1/TRBV3-2; j_call: TRBJ2-7; cdr3_aa: CASTKLPDPAYEQYF
clone_size: NA; cdr3_length: 13; v_call: TRBV11-2; j_call: TRBJ2-7; cdr3_aa: CASSGGLTYEQYF
clone_size: NA; cdr3_length: 13; v_call: TRBV29-1; j_call: TRBJ2-3; cdr3_aa: CSVRGGSTDTQYF
clone_size: NA; cdr3_length: 17; v_call: TRBV28; j_call: TRBJ2-7; cdr3_aa: CASQGISGTATSYEQYF
clone_size: NA; cdr3_length: 17; v_call: TRBV10-1; j_call: TRBJ2-2; cdr3_aa: CASSEAGTGIPTGELFF
clone_size: NA; cdr3_length: 14; v_call: TRBV5-5; j_call: TRBJ1-1; cdr3_aa: CASSSDTLNTEAFF
clone_size: few; cdr3_length: 13; v_call: TRBV21-1; j_call: TRBJ2-7; cdr3_aa: CATLYPDSLEQYF
clone_size: NA; cdr3_length: 13; v_call: TRBV29-1; j_call: TRBJ2-3; cdr3_aa: CSVEDHQADTQYF
clone_size: NA; cdr3_length: 15; v_call: TRBV2; j_call: TRBJ1-2; cdr3_aa: CASRDRGRTNYGYTF